Shown below are 17 T cell receptor beta chains from a single sample sequenced in a study of shared clonotypes between healthy human individuals. Profiled with immunoSEQ multiplex PCR; TCRdb holds only in-frame clones, not every one. Of about 460,000 clones detected, 75% to 80% appear once; the ten largest clones hold around 12%. Sequencing was carried out using PBMCs. These receptor sequences come from a woman aged 40 to 49 in good health. Some clones in this sample may be carry-over from other donors' samples.

The genes are TRBV27 and TRBJ2-2; D is ambiguous. From germline, CDR1 is MNHEY and CDR2 SMNVEV (reference sequence). The ends were cut back, 4 bases at V and 1 base at J, with 13 bases in the middle. The CDR3 loop spans 16 amino acids. The CDR3 DNA is TGTGCCAGCAGTTCATGGGCCGGGCAGAACACCGGGGAGCTGTTTTTT. Protein: CASSSWAGQNTGELFF.

Turning to this clone: At the DNA level, this CDR3 is encoded by other sequences in the same sample as well. The genes are TRBV18 and TRBJ1-5; 7 nucleotides agree with TRBD1. CDR1 is KGHSH, CDR2 LQKENI, per germline. This CDR3 spans 14 amino acids. J lost 7 bases, V lost 3 bases, and 6 bases had no gene match. The CDR3 DNA follows: TGTGCCAGCTCACCTGACAGGGCGGGGCAGCCCCAGCATTTT. Translation gives CASSPDRAGQPQHF.

The CDR3 DNA follows: TGTGCCAGCAGCTTAGAGACCCGCTTAGGGTGTTTGCGCACAGATACGCAGTATTTT. It codes for CASSLETRLGCLRTDTQYF. The chain employs TRBV11-3 and TRBJ2-3; no clear D gene. Trimming removed 0 bases at V and 1 base at J, with 20 bases between. The CDR3 spans 19 residues. Germline V lookup: CDR1 SGHNT, CDR2 YENEEA.

A word on this clone: With a far larger clone one base away, a read error is the likely cause. The V and J genes are TRBV29-1 and TRBJ1-2, with TRBD1 matching 7 bases. Germline V CDR1 and CDR2: SQVTM, ANQGSEA. The length of the CDR3 is 15 residues. The CDR3 bases are TGCAGCGTCCCTGCAACAGGGGACATCTACTATGTCTACACCTTT. Its protein is CSVPATGDIYYVYTF.

This clone was seen at least ten times. The rearrangement joins TRBV10-2 to TRBJ2-1; 8 nucleotides match TRBD2. V lost 6 bases and J lost 6; bases outside the gene matches: 7. Germline CDR1 reads WSHSY; CDR2 reads SAAADI. This CDR3 spans 14 amino acids. Written as DNA, the CDR3 is TGCGCCAGCAGGCGGGAGGCCGCGATCAATGAGCAGTTCTTC. It is translated as CASRREAAINEQFF.

The chain couples TRBV20-1 to TRBJ1-2; D is perhaps TRBD1 (6 bases). Trimming took 2 bases from V and 7 from J, leaving 8 bases between them. This CDR3 has 11 residues. Germline V gene sequence: CDR1 DFQATT, CDR2 SNEGSKA (reference sequence). CDR3 sequence: CSARIGGGYTF. Written as DNA, the CDR3 is TGCAGTGCTAGAATAGGGGGTGGCTACACCTTC.

This clone was counted between two and nine times. The V call is TRBV7-8, the J call TRBJ1-5; D is possibly TRBD1 (6 bases). The CDR3 is 15 residues long. CDR1 and CDR2 from the germline V gene are SGHVS and FQNEAQ. Trimming took off 5 bases at V and 5 bases at J, with 16 bases between the two ends. The CDR3 DNA reads as TGTGCCAGCAGCCCCCTAGGACAGATTCATCAGCCCCAGCATTTT. This codes for CASSPLGQIHQPQHF.

The rearrangement links TRBV9 to TRBJ2-2, with D perhaps matching TRBD2 (6 bases). With 5 bases removed from V and 4 bases from J, the gap between germline ends came to 15 bases. The V gene's germline CDR1 is SGDLS and CDR2 YYNGEE. The CDR3 is made up of 15 amino acids. The chain's CDR3 is CASSRWEAITGELFF. CDR3 nucleotides: TGTGCCAGCAGTAGATGGGAGGCGATCACCGGGGAGCTGTTTTTT.

Regarding this clone: With a far larger clone one base away, a read error is the likely cause. CDR3 nucleotides: TGTGCCAGCGGGAAGGCGGGAGGGCGTTTTGAGCAGTACTTC. Protein sequence: CASGKAGGRFEQYF. This rearrangement joins TRBV28 to TRBJ2-7; 9 bases are shared with TRBD2. Per germline, CDR1 MDHEN and CDR2 SYDVKM. The CDR3 is 14 residues long. V was clipped by 8 bases and J by 7 bases; unmatched bases: 12.

This sequence joins TRBV12-2 and TRBJ2-7; TRBD2 is the table's D call, not checked against the DNA. TRBV12-2 corresponds to a pseudogene. The CDR3 extends over 17 amino acids. This CDR3 is CASRLGVSGGSTNEQYF. The CDR3 nucleotides read TGTGCAAGTCGCTTAGGGGTTTCGGGCGGGAGTACCAACGAGCAGTACTTC.

V gene TRBV27 combines with J gene TRBJ2-1; the match to TRBD2 covers 10 bases. The CDR3 sequence is 16 residues long. The V segment lost 0 bases and the J segment 9 bases; nucleotides outside the gene matches: 8. Germline values: CDR1 MNHEY, CDR2 SMNVEV (reference sequence). The CDR3 spells CASSLSSSGSSAEQFF. DNA of the CDR3: TGTGCCAGCAGTTTATCCTCTAGCGGGAGCTCGGCTGAGCAGTTCTTC.

This clone was observed once. This chain uses TRBV6-4 with TRBJ2-1; the D is unclear. V was trimmed by 6 bases and J by 7 bases, leaving 16 bases between them. This CDR3 region has 14 residues. Per the germline V gene, CDR1 is MRHNA and CDR2 is SNTAGT. The CDR3 sequence is CASSAEQERNEQFF. The CDR3 nucleotides are TGTGCCAGCAGCGCGGAGCAGGAACGGAATGAGCAGTTCTTC.

The chain is built from TRBV6-4 and TRBJ1-1; tentatively, D is TRBD1 (5 bases). V gave up 2 bases and J gave up 8 bases, with 15 bases separating them. CDR3 length: 14 amino acids. Germline V gene sequence: CDR1 MRHNA, CDR2 SNTAGT. CDR3 protein: CASSDGADIGEAFF. The DNA for the CDR3 is TGTGCCAGCAGTGACGGGGCGGATATTGGGGAAGCTTTCTTT.

This clone was observed once. The chain is built from TRBV5-6 and TRBJ2-5, with D perhaps matching TRBD1 or TRBD2 (6 bases each). This CDR3 has 14 residues. Trimming took off 2 bases at V and 1 base at J, with 9 bases between the two ends. CDR1 and CDR2 from the germline V gene are SGHDT and YYEEEE. This CDR3 reads CASSLRGVQETQYF. The CDR3 region has the DNA TGTGCCAGCAGCTTAAGGGGGGTCCAAGAGACCCAGTACTTC.

This chain uses TRBV27 with TRBJ2-4; 9 positions agree with TRBD1. V shed 6 bases, J shed 6 bases, and the junction held 6 bases outside the gene matches. Germline V gene data show CDR1 as MNHEY and CDR2 as SMNVEV (reference sequence). The CDR3 spans 14 residues. The CDR3 nucleotides are TGTGCCAGCAGACTACAGGGGGCAGGAAACATTCAGTACTTC. It codes for CASRLQGAGNIQYF.

J is TRBJ2-2 and V is TRBV7-9; unclear D gene. Trimming pared 0 bases from V and 5 bases from J, leaving 16 bases between. The CDR3 contains 17 residues. CDR1 is SEHNR, CDR2 FQNEAQ, per germline (reference sequence). This CDR3 reads CASSLAAVSPRTGELFF. CDR3 DNA sequence: TGTGCCAGCAGCTTAGCGGCGGTATCCCCGAGGACCGGGGAGCTGTTTTTT. Using reference TRBV7-9 and TRBJ2-2 for the parts outside the CDR3, the full variable domain is DTGVSQNPRHKITKRGQNVTFRCDPISEHNRLYWYRQTLGQGPEFLTYFQNEAQLEKSRLLSDRFSAERPKGSFSTLEIQRTEQGDSAMYLCASSLAAVSPRTGELFFGEGSRLTVL.

The V gene is TRBV7-9, the J gene TRBJ2-6; 8 nucleotides align to TRBD1. There are 16 residues in the CDR3. Per the germline V gene, CDR1 is SEHNR and CDR2 is FQNEAQ (reference sequence). V lost 3 bases to trimming and J lost 4 bases; unmatched junction nucleotides: 5. For the CDR3, the DNA is TGTGCCAGCAGCTTTTCACAGGGGGTCGGGGCCAACGTCCTGACTTTC. It encodes CASSFSQGVGANVLTF. The full variable domain, rest sourced from reference TRBV7-9 and TRBJ2-6, is DTGVSQNPRHKITKRGQNVTFRCDPISEHNRLYWYRQTLGQGPEFLTYFQNEAQLEKSRLLSDRFSAERPKGSFSTLEIQRTEQGDSAMYLCASSFSQGVGANVLTFGAGSRLTVL.